Described below is a single TCR beta chain sequence and its context. The sample belongs to a study of blood T cell repertoires in COVID-19. Participants spanned ages about 18 to 95 years and resided in roughly 26 US areas. Clinical history reported by participants formed the basis on which cohorts were assigned. V dropped 6 bases and J dropped 10; count of bases not matched to a gene: 7. Per the germline V gene, CDR1 is SGHAT and CDR2 is FQNNGV. The CDR3 has 13 residues. The authors' processing: Scientists estimated how many nucleated cells there were by amplifying reference gene primers. Produced via immunoSEQ multiplex PCR; TCRdb's table is partial and in-frame only. V and J calls and clone size are as listed in that table; D and trimming were resolved from the DNA. This sample yields approximately 250,000 clones, of which more than 80% are seen a single time; approximately 4% belongs to the top ten.

The J gene is TRBJ2-1, the V gene TRBV11-2, with 9 positions matching TRBD1. The sequencing sample was made of PBMCs or T cells enriched from blood (not recorded which). The sequence was collected from a woman in her 30s with acute COVID-19. Here the CDR3 reads CASRSQGAGEQFF. The CDR3 nucleotides are TGTGCCAGCAGGTCACAGGGGGCTGGGGAGCAGTTCTTC.